These 20 T cell receptor beta chains came from one sample sequenced in a study of read filtering for tumor transcriptome and immune sequencing. From 300 to 400 ng of RNA, a library with molecular barcoded alpha/delta and beta/gamma adaptors was made. TCRdb reanalysed the reads using MiXCR and keeps one entry per CDR3 protein. The sample has about 63,000 distinct CDR3 sequences, about 14% seen once; the top ten hold 45%. Sequencing was carried out using a population of CD138-negative cells sorted from bone marrow. Receptors were obtained from a donor aged 40 or over with multiple myeloma.

The sample holds many counts of this clonotype. CDR3 sequence: CASSPDRGHTQYF. DNA for the CDR3: TGTGCCAGCAGCCCGGACAGGGGCCATACGCAGTATTTT. The J gene is TRBJ2-3, the V gene TRBV5-4; 9 bases line up with TRBD1. Trimming removed 4 bases from V and 7 bases from J; junction bases left unmatched: 4. The CDR3 is made up of 13 amino acids. The germline V gene encodes CDR1 SGHNT and CDR2 YYREEE (reference sequence).

This clonotype was recorded many times. This sequence joins TRBV2 and TRBJ2-1; D uncertain. Germline CDR1 reads SNHLY; CDR2 reads FYNNEI. The CDR3 length is 16 residues. Trimming left V 4 bases short and J 0 bases short, with 13 bases between. The CDR3 region has the DNA TGTGCCAGCAGTGCCCTGGGCGTCTCCTCCTACAATGAGCAGTTCTTC. This codes for CASSALGVSSYNEQFF.

This chain links TRBV19 with TRBJ2-6; D possibly corresponds to TRBD1 (5 bases). The CDR3 extends over 17 amino acids. V lost 1 base and J 0 bases, leaving 10 bases between the germline ends. Looked up from germline, CDR1 is LNHDA and CDR2 is SQIVND (reference sequence). This CDR3 is CASSIGTTLSGANVLTF. Here the CDR3 DNA reads TGTGCCAGTAGTATAGGGACAACGCTCTCTGGGGCCAACGTCCTGACTTTC.

At least ten counts were recorded for this clonotype. The chain is built from TRBV29-1 and TRBJ2-1, with D uncertain. Trimming removed 6 bases from V and 3 bases from J, with 9 bases in between. The CDR3 spans 12 residues. Per the germline V gene, CDR1 is SQVTM and CDR2 is ANQGSEA. The CDR3 here is CSVFTLYNEQFF. CDR3 DNA sequence: TGCAGCGTATTTACGCTCTACAATGAGCAGTTCTTC.

J is TRBJ2-3 and V is TRBV6-6; TRBD2 aligns across 7 bases. This CDR3 has 17 residues. V trimming: 0 bases; J trimming: 5 bases; junction bases outside the gene matches: 11. Germline V gene data show CDR1 as MNHNY and CDR2 as SVGAGI (reference sequence). CDR3 DNA sequence: TGTGCCAGCAGTTACTCGAAGTCGGACCCGGGGGGAGATACGCAGTATTTT. It is translated as CASSYSKSDPGGDTQYF.

This clonotype was observed a handful of times. The rearrangement joins TRBV7-9 to TRBJ1-1; weak D call: TRBD1 (6 bases). Trimming pared 1 base from V and 10 bases from J, leaving 13 bases between. The CDR3 length is 13 residues. Germline-derived CDR1 and CDR2 are SEHNR and FQNEAQ (reference sequence). CDR3: CASSLVGGNTAFF. The CDR3 DNA reads TGTGCCAGCAGCTTAGTGGGGGGCAATACAGCTTTCTTT.

The rearrangement uses TRBV19 and TRBJ2-1, with TRBD2 matching 7 bases. Germline V gene lookup returns CDR1 LNHDA and CDR2 SQIVND (reference sequence). The CDR3 is 16 residues long. The V gene end was trimmed by 0 bases and the J gene end by 2 bases; junction bases not matched to a gene: 4. CDR3 in amino acids: CASSIDLAAPYNEQFF. As DNA, the CDR3 is TGTGCCAGTAGTATAGATCTAGCGGCCCCCTACAATGAGCAGTTCTTC.

At least ten counts were recorded for this clonotype. V and J are TRBV27 and TRBJ1-2; the match to TRBD1 covers 7 bases. V shed 3 bases, J shed 4 bases, and the junction held 5 bases outside the gene matches. This CDR3 region has 14 residues. Germline V gene sequence: CDR1 MNHEY, CDR2 SMNVEV (reference sequence). This chain's CDR3 is CASSLTGLVYGYTF. The CDR3 coding sequence is TGTGCCAGCAGTTTGACAGGGCTGGTCTATGGCTACACCTTC.

This clonotype has just a few counts. The chain has TRBV5-4 and TRBJ1-6, with a tentative D call TRBD1 (5 bases). The CDR3 is 16 residues long. The V end lost 4 bases, the J end lost 8 bases, and 19 bases lay between the germline ends. Germline CDR1 and CDR2: SGHNT and YYREEE (reference sequence). The CDR3 loop is CASSPDPGSQDSPLHF. In nucleotides, the CDR3 is TGTGCCAGCAGCCCGGACCCAGGGTCTCAAGATTCACCCCTCCACTTT.

This clonotype was detected a few times. The chain couples TRBV20-1 to TRBJ2-1; 12 bases align to TRBD2. Trimming cost V 2 bases and J 5 bases; bases outside gene matches: 1. Germline V gives CDR1 DFQATT, CDR2 SNEGSKA (reference sequence). There are 14 residues in the CDR3. The CDR3 DNA sequence: TGCAGTGCTAGAAGGACTAGCGGGAACAATGAGCAGTTCTTC. Amino acids: CSARRTSGNNEQFF.

The sample holds many counts of this clonotype. The chain uses TRBV29-1 and TRBJ1-1; D ambiguous. The V and J ends lost 3 bases and 5 bases respectively, with 4 bases between them. The CDR3 is 10 residues long. The germline V gene has CDR1 SQVTM and CDR2 ANQGSEA. The CDR3 is CSVEFTEAFF. The CDR3 DNA is TGCAGCGTTGAGTTTACTGAAGCTTTCTTT.

This clonotype was seen many times. V and J are TRBV29-1 and TRBJ2-4; D is possibly TRBD1 (5 bases). The CDR3 has 10 residues. V lost 8 bases and J lost 6, with 8 bases in between. From germline, CDR1 is SQVTM and CDR2 ANQGSEA. This CDR3 reads CSPDRNIQYF. DNA of the CDR3: TGCAGCCCAGACAGAAACATTCAGTACTTC.

This clonotype appeared many times. This chain links TRBV12-3 or TRBV12-4 with TRBJ1-1; the D is unclear. This CDR3 spans 14 amino acids. Trimming took 5 bases from V and 1 from J, leaving 11 bases between them. The CDR3 loop reads CASSPRAPNTEAFF. For the CDR3, the DNA is TGTGCCAGCAGTCCCCGGGCCCCGAACACTGAAGCTTTCTTT.

There are many counts of this clonotype. The chain carries TRBV7-8 and TRBJ1-2; D is unclear. CDR1 SGHVS and CDR2 FQNEAQ come from the germline V gene. The CDR3 totals 11 residues. With 5 bases removed from V and 4 bases from J, the gap between germline ends came to 5 bases. The CDR3 bases are TGTGCCAGCAGCACTTCCTATGGCTACACCTTC. This sequence encodes CASSTSYGYTF.

The table lists this clonotype with many counts. The gene calls are TRBV6-2 or TRBV6-3 and TRBJ2-1, with TRBD2 matching over 12 bases. Germline V gene sequence: CDR1 MNHEY, CDR2 SVGEGT. This CDR3 region has 19 residues. The V segment lost 4 bases and the J segment 6 bases; nucleotides outside the gene matches: 16. CDR3 in DNA: TGTGCCAGCAGTTTCTCTAGCGGGAGGGAGGGACCCGAGAGCAATGAGCAGTTCTTC. It encodes CASSFSSGREGPESNEQFF.

This clonotype occurred many times. The chain uses TRBV5-1 and TRBJ1-1; no clear D gene. Trimming removed 3 bases at V and 0 bases at J, with 12 bases between. The CDR3 is made up of 15 amino acids. In germline, CDR1 is SGHRS, CDR2 YFSETQ. The CDR3 region is CASSWDGRMNTEAFF. CDR3 nucleotide sequence: TGCGCCAGCAGCTGGGATGGGAGAATGAACACTGAAGCTTTCTTT.

This clonotype was recorded at least ten times. This chain connects TRBV29-1 to TRBJ1-1; 7 bases are a match to TRBD1. Trimming cost V 4 bases and J 1 base; bases outside gene matches: 9. The CDR3 is 15 amino acids. Looked up from germline, CDR1 is SQVTM and CDR2 is ANQGSEA. CDR3 sequence: CSVVGARTGNTEAFF. The CDR3 bases are TGCAGCGTTGTAGGGGCTAGGACAGGGAACACTGAAGCTTTCTTT.

This clonotype was found many times. The V gene is TRBV20-1, the J gene TRBJ2-5, with 9 positions matching TRBD2. The CDR3 length is 15 residues. The V segment lost 2 bases and the J segment 5 bases; nucleotides outside the gene matches: 9. The germline CDR1 and CDR2 sequences are DFQATT and SNEGSKA (reference sequence). The CDR3 coding sequence is TGCAGTGCTAGACTAGCGGGAAACCTGGGGGAGACCCAGTACTTC. Translated: CSARLAGNLGETQYF.

This clonotype was seen more than once but under ten times. This chain joins TRBV20-1 and TRBJ2-2, with 8 nucleotides matching TRBD2. Germline trimming cut 1 base from V and 0 bases from J; bases unmatched to any gene: 4. Looked up from germline, CDR1 is DFQATT and CDR2 is SNEGSKA (reference sequence). This CDR3 spans 16 amino acids. The CDR3: CSARGPSGSNTGELFF. The CDR3 DNA follows: TGCAGTGCTAGAGGGCCTAGCGGGTCGAACACCGGGGAGCTGTTTTTT.

This clonotype was observed many times. The rearrangement joins TRBV6-1 to TRBJ2-1; either TRBD1 or TRBD2 may supply D (5 bases each). Germline CDR1 MNHNS, CDR2 SASEGT. V dropped 2 bases and J dropped 13 bases, with 18 bases sitting between them. The CDR3 has 14 residues. The CDR3 loop reads CASSEPGDPRGQFF. The CDR3 nucleotides read TGTGCCAGCAGTGAACCGGGCGACCCGAGGGGTCAGTTCTTC.